The 28 T cell receptor beta chains below all came from one sample that was sequenced in a study of shared T cell receptors in the human thymus. The repertoire was sequenced with immunoSEQ multiplex PCR; TCRdb's copy has only in-frame clones and lacks some. The sample has some 400,000 clones; approximately 95% are singletons. Sequenced: thymocytes. Receptors were obtained from a human donor.

The V gene is TRBV5-1, the J gene TRBJ2-1, with TRBD2 matching 15 bases. Germline V CDR1 and CDR2: SGHRS, YFSETQ. The CDR3 runs to 17 residues. After removal of 4 bases from V and 5 bases from J, the junction contained 7 bases not matched to a gene. CDR3 in amino acids: CASSPGLAGGRNNEQFF. The CDR3 nucleotides read TGCGCCAGCAGCCCAGGACTAGCGGGAGGGAGAAACAATGAGCAGTTCTTC.

The chain employs TRBV11-2 and TRBJ1-1, with no clear D. Germline lookup yields CDR1 SGHAT and CDR2 FQNNGV. The ends were cut back, 7 bases at V and 0 bases at J, with 12 bases in the middle. The CDR3 totals 14 residues. The CDR3 here is CASTSGEMNTEAFF. CDR3 DNA: TGTGCCAGCACCTCGGGTGAAATGAACACTGAAGCTTTCTTT.

V usage is TRBV4-1 and J usage is TRBJ2-3; unclear D gene. From germline, CDR1 is MGHRA and CDR2 YSYEKL. V was pared by 8 bases and J by 6 bases, with 9 bases between. The CDR3 has 11 amino acids. The CDR3 nucleotides read TGCGCCAGCCCCCAACGGGATACGCAGTATTTT. Encoded protein: CASPQRDTQYF.

The rearrangement joins TRBV5-6 to TRBJ2-5; 10 nucleotides align to TRBD1. The J call is doubtful: the DNA matches TRBJ2-7 better. The CDR3 covers 15 residues. Germline V gives CDR1 SGHDT, CDR2 YYEEEE. Here the CDR3 reads CASSYQPGQGHEQYF. The CDR3 bases are TGTGCCAGCAGTTATCAACCGGGACAGGGGCACGAGCAGTACTTC.

A remark on this clone: Within the sample, other DNA sequences also encode this same CDR3. This chain connects TRBV5-4 to TRBJ2-7; D not certain. Trimming stripped 5 bases from V and 2 bases from J, with 8 bases between. CDR1 and CDR2 from the germline V gene are SGHNT and YYREEE (reference sequence). The CDR3 is 12 amino acids. The DNA for the CDR3 is TGTGCCAGCAGTCTTGGGGCCTACGAGCAGTACTTC. Its translation is CASSLGAYEQYF.

This clone showed up just once. CDR3: CASSTYRTGPQSSYNEQFF. The CDR3 nucleotides read TGTGCCAGCAGTACATACAGGACAGGGCCCCAGAGCTCCTACAATGAGCAGTTCTTC. The gene calls are TRBV27 and TRBJ2-1; 8 bases match TRBD1. The CDR3 contains 19 residues. Germline V gives CDR1 MNHEY, CDR2 SMNVEV (reference sequence). Trimming removed 5 bases from V and 0 bases from J; junction bases left unmatched: 15.

The rearrangement joins TRBV29-1 to TRBJ2-1, with D unclear. CDR1 is SQVTM and CDR2 is ANQGSEA in the germline V gene. The CDR3 loop spans 12 amino acids. The V gene lost 7 bases and the J gene lost 7 bases, with 14 bases spanning the gap. Here the CDR3 reads CSAQETRNEQFF. CDR3 in DNA: TGCAGCGCCCAAGAGACCCGGAATGAGCAGTTCTTC.

This chain joins TRBV10-2 and TRBJ2-1, with a tentative D call TRBD2 (5 bases). This CDR3 spans 13 amino acids. With 8 bases removed from V and 7 bases from J, the gap between germline ends came to 15 bases. The germline V gene has CDR1 WSHSY and CDR2 SAAADI. CDR3 sequence: CASLLGKGNEQFF. The CDR3, as DNA: TGCGCCAGCCTACTAGGGAAAGGGAATGAGCAGTTCTTC.

The CDR3 DNA is TGTGCCAGCAGCTCGGACAGGGGGCGTGAGACCCAGTACTTC. Protein product: CASSSDRGRETQYF. This chain joins TRBV11-1 and TRBJ2-5; TRBD1 aligns across 11 bases. CDR3 length equals 14 residues. Germline CDR1 is SGHAT and CDR2 is FQDESV (reference sequence). Unmatched junction bases numbered 3, after V lost 4 bases and J lost 5 bases.

This chain links TRBV28 with TRBJ1-3; D not resolved. Between the trimmed V and J ends, which lost 2 bases and 0 bases, there was a span of 5 bases. The CDR3 runs to 14 residues. From germline, CDR1 is MDHEN and CDR2 SYDVKM. CDR3 coding DNA: TGTGCCAGCAGTTTAGGGAACTCTGGAAACACCATATATTTT. Its protein is CASSLGNSGNTIYF.

The V call is TRBV30, the J call TRBJ1-2; D unresolved. Per germline, CDR1 GTSNPN and CDR2 SVGIG (reference sequence). V dropped 4 bases and J dropped 5 bases, with 17 bases sitting between them. CDR3 length: 14 residues. CDR3 nucleotide sequence: TGTGCCTGGACCTTGATGCCCCTACTATATGGCTACACCTTC. Translating gives CAWTLMPLLYGYTF. Based on the CDR3 plus reference TRBV30 and TRBJ1-2, the full variable domain is SQTIHQWPATLVQPVGSPLSLECTVEGTSNPNLYWYRQAAGRGLQLLFYSVGIGQISSEVPQNLSASRPQDRQFILSSKKLLLSDSGFYLCAWTLMPLLYGYTFGSGTRLTVV.

The chain recombines TRBV18 with TRBJ2-7; D is uncertain. The V gene's germline CDR1 is KGHSH and CDR2 LQKENI. Between the trimmed V and J ends, which lost 2 bases and 2 bases, there was a span of 4 bases. CDR3 size: 12 residues. Here the CDR3 reads CASSPAAYEQYF. CDR3 in DNA: TGTGCCAGCTCACCAGCGGCCTACGAGCAGTACTTC.

The chain has TRBV2 and TRBJ2-3; either TRBD1 or TRBD2 may fit D (5 bases each). The V and J ends lost 2 bases and 2 bases respectively, with 26 bases between them. The germline V gene encodes CDR1 SNHLY and CDR2 FYNNEI. The CDR3 sequence is 20 residues long. The CDR3 loop is CASSETDIGDLLESTDTQYF. DNA for the CDR3: TGTGCCAGCAGTGAAACCGATATAGGGGACCTCTTAGAGTCCACAGATACGCAGTATTTT.

The genes are TRBV19 and TRBJ1-2; tentatively, D is TRBD1 (5 bases). CDR3 size: 18 residues. The V gene's germline CDR1 is LNHDA and CDR2 SQIVND (reference sequence). Deletions cut 5 bases from V and 3 bases from J, with 25 bases between. CDR3 DNA: TGTGCCAGTAGTGCCTGCCGGGGCAGGGCTCCGATTGACTATGGCTACACCTTC. Its translation: CASSACRGRAPIDYGYTF.

The chain combines TRBV10-2 with TRBJ2-4; D remains ambiguous. This CDR3 has 15 amino acids. V lost 5 bases, J lost 0 bases, and 11 bases lay in between. Germline values: CDR1 WSHSY, CDR2 SAAADI. In DNA form, the CDR3 reads TGCGCCAGCAGTCCTGGTCCTCAAGCCAAAAACATTCAGTACTTC. This encodes CASSPGPQAKNIQYF.

This chain connects TRBV28 to TRBJ1-5; D gene uncertain. The CDR3 loop spans 14 amino acids. The germline V gene has CDR1 MDHEN and CDR2 SYDVKM. V was clipped by 6 bases and J by 12 bases, with 21 bases between them. The CDR3 DNA follows: TGTGCCAGCAGCAGGACCTCGGGTATCCCGCTCCAGCATTTT. Amino acid sequence: CASSRTSGIPLQHF.

The gene calls are TRBV4-1 and TRBJ2-3; D unresolved. The V gene's germline CDR1 is MGHRA and CDR2 YSYEKL. The V gene lost 3 bases and the J gene lost 1 base, with 23 bases spanning the gap. The CDR3 sequence is 19 residues long. In DNA, the CDR3 is TGCGCCAGCAGCCACCCAGCTAGTAAAGGGATGGAAGGCACAGATACGCAGTATTTT. It codes for CASSHPASKGMEGTDTQYF.

The rearrangement uses TRBV6-5 and TRBJ2-5, with D perhaps TRBD2 (6 bases). Trimming removed 5 bases at V and 7 bases at J, with 20 bases between. CDR1 is MNHEY, CDR2 SVGAGI, per germline. The CDR3 length is 15 residues. CDR3 nucleotides: TGTGCCAGCAGTCCCTTGGAGGGTGCAGTAGGGACCCAGTACTTC. Translation gives CASSPLEGAVGTQYF.

J is TRBJ1-1 and V is TRBV9, with D unresolved. CDR1 and CDR2 (germline): SGDLS, YYNGEE. V gave up 7 bases and J gave up 5 bases, with 12 bases separating them. This CDR3 has 12 residues. The CDR3 DNA reads as TGTGCCAGCTACCCCCCTCGAACTGAAGCTTTCTTT. It translates to CASYPPRTEAFF.

This clone has a single count. The CDR3 region has the DNA TGTGCCATCCCGACAGGTTACTACAATGAGCAGTTCTTC. This encodes CAIPTGYYNEQFF. V usage is TRBV27 and J usage is TRBJ2-1, with D perhaps matching TRBD1 (6 bases). Germline CDR1 is MNHEY and CDR2 is SMNVEV (reference sequence). The V and J ends lost 10 bases and 3 bases respectively, with 13 bases between them. The CDR3 loop spans 13 amino acids.

J is TRBJ1-4 and V is TRBV14; the D gene is possibly TRBD1 (6 bases). CDR3 size: 19 residues. CDR1 and CDR2 from the germline V gene are SGHDN and FVKESK. V lost 0 bases to trimming and J lost 5 bases, with 22 bases between them. The CDR3 protein is CASSQDRTAQGLFNEKLFF. CDR3 nucleotides: TGTGCCAGCAGCCAAGATCGGACTGCCCAGGGGTTATTCAATGAAAAACTGTTTTTT.

The rearrangement uses TRBV15 and TRBJ2-7, with TRBD2 matching 7 bases. The CDR3 runs 14 residues. The junction had 13 bases not matched to a gene; V was cut back by 8 bases and J by 6 bases. The V gene's germline CDR1 is LNHNV and CDR2 YYDKDF (reference sequence). As DNA, the CDR3 is TGTGCCACCGGACTAGGCGGGCCTCCGGGCGAGCAGTACTTC. Its protein product is CATGLGGPPGEQYF. Using reference TRBV15 and TRBJ2-7 for the parts outside the CDR3, the full variable domain is DAMVIQNPRYQVTQFGKPVTLSCSQTLNHNVMYWYQQKSSQAPKLLFHYYDKDFNNEADTPDNFQSRRPNTSFCFLDIRSPGLGDTAMYLCATGLGGPPGEQYFGPGTRLTVT.

This chain uses TRBV6-5 with TRBJ2-1; 8 bases fit TRBD1. After removal of 2 bases from V and 9 bases from J, the junction contained 9 bases not matched to a gene. CDR1 and CDR2 (germline): MNHEY, SVGAGI. CDR3 length: 15 amino acids. The CDR3 spells CASSYGQGAYSEQFF. As DNA, the CDR3 is TGTGCCAGCAGTTACGGGCAGGGGGCGTATAGTGAGCAGTTCTTC.

The V call is TRBV19, the J call TRBJ2-3; D remains unclear. The CDR3 consists of 13 residues. V dropped 10 bases and J dropped 2 bases, with 13 bases sitting between them. Per germline, CDR1 LNHDA and CDR2 SQIVND (reference sequence). CDR3 in DNA: TGTGCCACGCAAAAAGTCCTCACAGATACGCAGTATTTT. Protein sequence: CATQKVLTDTQYF.

V usage is TRBV27 and J usage is TRBJ2-1; 11 bases match TRBD2. Germline V lookup: CDR1 MNHEY, CDR2 SMNVEV (reference sequence). This CDR3 region has 15 residues. Trimming took 4 bases from V and 3 from J; bases not matched to a gene: 2. CDR3 residues: CASSSLAGGYNEQFF. The CDR3 DNA reads TGTGCCAGCAGTTCCCTAGCGGGAGGCTACAATGAGCAGTTCTTC.

The rearrangement joins TRBV27 to TRBJ1-1; no definite D call. The CDR3 sequence is 15 residues long. V shed 0 bases and J shed 1 base, with 9 bases lying between them. The germline V gene has CDR1 MNHEY and CDR2 SMNVEV (reference sequence). The CDR3 region is CASSLSPHRNTEAFF. In nucleotides, the CDR3 is TGTGCCAGCAGTTTATCTCCACACCGGAACACTGAAGCTTTCTTT.

A single count supports this clone. The chain links TRBV10-3 to TRBJ2-7; D is undetermined. V was pared by 4 bases and J by 0 bases, with 7 bases between. The germline V gene has CDR1 ENHRY and CDR2 SYGVKD. The CDR3 consists of 13 residues. The DNA of the CDR3 is TGTGCCATCAGTGGACCGGACTCCTACGAGCAGTACTTC. Its translation is CAISGPDSYEQYF.

The chain uses TRBV20-1 and TRBJ2-3, with D unresolved. Germline V gives CDR1 DFQATT, CDR2 SNEGSKA (reference sequence). The CDR3 has 11 amino acids. V gave up 6 bases and J gave up 4 bases, with 8 bases separating them. CDR3 loop: CSATAADTQYF. CDR3 nucleotides: TGCAGTGCGACTGCCGCAGATACGCAGTATTTT.